Included here is one T cell receptor beta chain sequence, with context. With V trimmed by 5 bases and J by 1 base, 12 bases remained unmatched. The germline CDR1 and CDR2 sequences are SEHNR and FQNEAQ (reference sequence). This CDR3 spans 17 amino acids. Profiled with immunoSEQ multiplex PCR; TCRdb holds only in-frame clones, not every one. The sample records roughly 200,000 clones, roughly 87% being singletons. This specimen belongs to a study of blood T cell repertoires in COVID-19. This TCR came from a woman in her forties with acute COVID-19. This chain uses TRBV7-9 with TRBJ2-5; TRBD1 aligns across 8 bases. Sequenced: PBMCs or T cells enriched from blood (not recorded which). CDR3 region: CASSRATGAGFQETQYF. CDR3 nucleotide sequence: TGTGCCAGCAGCCGCGCGACAGGGGCGGGCTTCCAAGAGACCCAGTACTTC.